This T cell receptor (beta chain) comes out of a study of STAT5B mutations in CD4+ large granular lymphocyte leukemia. Germline CDR1 is SGHAT and CDR2 is FQNNGV. V lost 2 bases and J lost 3, with 22 bases in between. The CDR3 covers 18 residues. TCRdb's copy holds only in-frame clones and misses some; the assay was immunoSEQ multiplex PCR. The sample contains 25,000 to 35,000 clones, about two thirds of which appear only once. The chain uses TRBV11-2 and TRBJ1-1; D remains ambiguous. Sequencing was carried out using CD4+ T cells from blood buffy coats. The clonotype comes from a human donor in good health. The CDR3 sequence is CASSLHSGGSGLDTEAFF. In nucleotides, the CDR3 is TGTGCCAGCAGCTTACACAGTGGAGGCTCGGGTTTAGACACTGAAGCTTTCTTT.